A single TCR beta chain is shown here with its context. This clone was counted at least ten times. What this receptor recognizes is not known. The sequenced fragment ends 3 residues before the CDR3 boundary, so the rest is inferred from the germline J gene. Both CVID patients and healthy controls were predominantly of Caucasian heritage. Heparinized peripheral whole blood samples of roughly 5 to 8.5 ml were obtained from each donor. Genomic DNA from adults with common variable immune deficiency (CVID) and from healthy adult controls was used for sequencing of TCRbeta CDR3 repertoires. The control group comprised some 22 healthy adult volunteers, roughly 12 female and about ten male, aged roughly 23 to 66 years with a mean age of approximately 30. To isolate peripheral blood mononuclear cells, diluted blood was subjected to density centrifugation over Hypaque 1077 or Ficoll-Paque. Genomic DNA was obtained from unsorted mononuclear cells through either Qiagen column purification or a centrifugation-based method.

For sequencing input, CVID and control samples contributed equivalent amounts of genomic DNA. For every sample, a 60 bp segment covering the rearranged TCRbeta CDR3 region was amplified and then sequenced. TCRbeta amplification used the immunoSEQ assay, a bias-corrected multiplex PCR with high-throughput sequencing. From the authors' description of their analysis: Each unique nucleotide sequence was treated as a clone and annotated with V, D and J genes, copy number and frequency. Sequences were labeled productive if in frame, and non-productive if out of frame or containing stop codons. As previously described, clonality was computed from Shannon's entropy. Mean CDR3 Kyte-Doolittle hydropathy was derived from the predicted amino acid sequences of productive clones. Hierarchical clustering of scaled V gene usage was performed with the R hclust function using Manhattan distance and complete linkage. Sharing of clones by CDR3 amino acid sequence was evaluated through resampling of 12 repertoires per group over 100 rounds. The repertoires were screened for approximately 63 published EBV-specific TCRbeta sequences and a few hundred published CMV-specific TCRbeta sequences. A couple of CVID samples that yielded fewer than 10,000 sequences were excluded from the analysis, so roughly 40 CVID repertoires were retained. TCRdb limited this immuneACCESS table to in-frame rearrangements with V and J called. A share of clones is missing; checked studies link under half to unresolved V genes, and the rest is unexplained. That table gives V, J and clone size, and the DNA gave D and trimming. This sample shows around 40,000 clones, and none of them turns up only once. The biggest ten clones account for about 3% of the sample.

This sample stems from a study of T cell clonality in common variable immunodeficiency (dated by TCRdb to between 2015 and 2016). Summary of the overall study and its limitations: TCRbeta clonality was higher in CVID subjects than in healthy controls (t-test p = 0.018), and the increase was most characteristic of about a third of subjects. Differences among patients in the CVID cohort limited the correlations between repertoire features and clinical complications. Reportedly, TCRbeta sequences from CVID had fewer deletions and N-nucleotide insertions, and highly modified clones with 13 or more V deletions were absent from CVID. Even though DNA input was equal, the average per sample came to about 81,820 unique sequences for controls compared with roughly 30,000 for CVID samples. Fewer TCRbeta clones were shared among CVID subjects than among healthy controls (p < 0.0001). The authors noted that sequencing repertoires of T cell subpopulations would be needed to clarify what caused the increased clonality in CVID.

Compared with germline, V lacks 3 bases and J lacks 7 bases; bases without a gene match: 8. The CDR3, cysteine through phenylalanine, is 14 amino acids long. The DNA shown is the part of the CDR3 that was read: 33 bases, in frame from base 1. The germline V gene (reference sequence) specifies DFQATT as CDR1 and SNEGSKA as CDR2. The sample taken for sequencing was peripheral blood mononuclear cells. This receptor was identified in a person between 18 and 70 years old in good health. Recombination joined TRBV20-1 with TRBJ2-1; TRBD2 matches 8 bases in the middle. The covered CDR3 bases are TGCAGTGCTAGTAAACCGGGGGGGGATAATGAG. This sequence encodes CSASKPGGDNE. The whole CDR3 region reads CSASKPGGDNEQFF.